The 26 T cell receptor beta chains reported below all come from one sample, sequenced in a study of T-cell memory formation after mild COVID-19. MiXCR was run by TCRdb on the 5' RACE reads, yielding one entry per CDR3 protein. This table has about 360,000 distinct CDR3 sequences, 14% appearing once. Sequencing input: PBMCs or a T cell subset sorted from them (not recorded which). All receptors come from a man aged 18 to 30 who had mild COVID-19 (a few samples of this study predate the infection). Cell type and time point are not known.

The chain recombines TRBV7-3 with TRBJ2-5; either TRBD1 or TRBD2 may fit D (6 bases each). This CDR3 spans 16 amino acids. With 4 bases removed from V and 2 bases from J, the gap between germline ends came to 17 bases. Per the germline V gene, CDR1 is SGHTA and CDR2 is FQGTGA. The CDR3 coding sequence is TGTGCCAGCAGCTCCGGGGGCGGGAAAGGTCAAGAGACCCAGTACTTC. Amino acids: CASSSGGGKGQETQYF.

The chain links TRBV10-3 to TRBJ2-7; tentative D call: TRBD1 (5 bases). Germline loops: CDR1 ENHRY, CDR2 SYGVKD. The CDR3 totals 14 residues. V dropped 6 bases and J dropped 2 bases, with 14 bases sitting between them. CDR3 region: CAISHNRRPYEQYV. The CDR3 DNA reads as TGTGCCATCAGCCACAACAGGAGACCCTACGAGCAGTACGTC.

This clonotype appeared a few times. The chain joins TRBV4-3 to TRBJ1-1, with 8 bases identical to TRBD1. The germline V gene encodes CDR1 LGHNA and CDR2 YSLEER. This CDR3 has 15 residues. With V trimmed by 0 bases and J by 6 bases, 6 bases remained unmatched. The CDR3 loop is CASSQDTSGGPEAFF. DNA for the CDR3: TGCGCCAGCAGCCAAGATACCTCAGGGGGCCCTGAAGCTTTCTTT.

This clonotype was recorded a few times. The V and J genes are TRBV9 and TRBJ2-2; tentatively, D is TRBD2 (7 bases). V was shortened by 1 base and J by 6 bases, with 10 bases between the two germline ends. The CDR3 length is 14 residues. Germline V gene lookup returns CDR1 SGDLS and CDR2 YYNGEE. In nucleotides, the CDR3 is TGTGCCAGCAGCGTATGGGGGGGCCCCGGGGAGCTGTTTTTT. Its translation: CASSVWGGPGELFF.

Here the CDR3 reads CSARASGAATGELFF. The CDR3 DNA sequence: TGCAGTGCTAGAGCCTCAGGGGCGGCGACCGGGGAGCTGTTTTTT. The chain uses TRBV20-1 and TRBJ2-2, with D tentatively TRBD1 (6 bases). Germline CDR1 reads DFQATT; CDR2 reads SNEGSKA (reference sequence). This CDR3 has 15 amino acids. V was shortened by 1 base and J by 5 bases, with 14 bases between the two germline ends.

This clonotype was seen a few times. The genes are TRBV12-3 or TRBV12-4 and TRBJ1-2; possible D gene TRBD1, 5 bases. The CDR3 runs to 11 residues. V lost 6 bases and J lost 8, with 10 bases in between. This chain's CDR3 is CASSWGWGYTF. The CDR3 nucleotides read TGTGCCAGCAGCTGGGGCTGGGGCTACACCTTC.

The chain recombines TRBV12-3 or TRBV12-4 with TRBJ2-7; no definite D call. The CDR3 totals 12 residues. V was trimmed by 7 bases and J by 3 bases, leaving 10 bases between them. The CDR3 DNA reads TGTGCCAGCAATCAGCTCGGCTACGAGCAGTACTTC. Its protein is CASNQLGYEQYF.

This clonotype was detected only a few times. This rearrangement joins TRBV7-9 to TRBJ1-3, with D maybe TRBD1 (6 bases). Trimming cost V 1 base and J 2 bases, with 12 bases left between them. The CDR3 covers 16 residues. Germline V gene lookup returns CDR1 SEHNR and CDR2 FQNEAQ (reference sequence). The CDR3 nucleotides are TGTGCCAGCAGCTTAGGATGGGGGGCGCCTGGAAACACCATATATTTT. Its protein is CASSLGWGAPGNTIYF.

This clonotype has a count of ten or more. The chain carries TRBV18 and TRBJ1-2; D not resolved. The CDR3 sequence is 14 residues long. Deletions cut 2 bases from V and 4 bases from J, with 11 bases between. CDR1 KGHSH and CDR2 LQKENI come from the germline V gene. CDR3 in DNA: TGTGCCAGCTCACCAGGGCAGGCAACCTATGGCTACACCTTC. Its protein product is CASSPGQATYGYTF.

This clonotype turned up a few times. The chain couples TRBV27 to TRBJ2-1, with TRBD2 matching over 13 bases. The CDR3 consists of 14 residues. The ends lost 8 bases at V and 9 bases at J; junction bases unmatched: 7. Germline assignment: CDR1 MNHEY and CDR2 SMNVEV (reference sequence). The CDR3 sequence: CASGTSGGAVEQFF. CDR3 sequence (DNA): TGTGCCAGCGGAACTAGCGGGGGGGCCGTTGAGCAGTTCTTC.

V gene TRBV7-2 combines with J gene TRBJ1-6; maybe TRBD1 (5 bases). In germline, CDR1 is SGHTA, CDR2 FQGNSA. The CDR3 is made up of 15 amino acids. The V and J ends lost 0 bases and 9 bases respectively, with 12 bases between them. The CDR3 nucleotides read TGTGCCAGCAGCTTAGCTCTGGGGCTGTTTTCACCCCTCCACTTT. It codes for CASSLALGLFSPLHF.

The chain links TRBV28 to TRBJ2-2; a weak D match, TRBD1 (6 bases). Germline V gene lookup returns CDR1 MDHEN and CDR2 SYDVKM. V was cut by 8 bases and J by 7 bases, with 11 bases left in between. This CDR3 contains 12 residues. Here the CDR3 reads CASRWTVGELFF. As DNA, the CDR3 is TGTGCCAGCCGGTGGACAGTCGGGGAGCTGTTTTTT.

The chain has TRBV4-2 and TRBJ2-1; D is possibly TRBD2 (5 bases). Germline V CDR1 and CDR2: LGHNA, YNFKEQ. The CDR3 extends over 15 amino acids. V lost 0 bases and J 6 bases, leaving 12 bases between the germline ends. As DNA, the CDR3 is TGTGCCAGCAGCCAAGAGTTAAGCGCGGGCAATGAGCAGTTCTTC. Translating it yields CASSQELSAGNEQFF.

This chain links TRBV7-2 with TRBJ2-1; 11 positions agree with TRBD2. Trimming took 6 bases from V and 8 from J; bases not matched to a gene: 9. CDR3 length: 15 amino acids. The germline gives CDR1 SGHTA, CDR2 FQGNSA. In DNA form, the CDR3 reads TGTGCCAGCAGTCCTAGCGGGGGGTACTTGGATGAGCAGTTCTTC. It yields the protein CASSPSGGYLDEQFF.

This clonotype appeared many times. The rearrangement joins TRBV20-1 to TRBJ2-5; 8 positions agree with TRBD2. V was pared by 2 bases and J by 5 bases, with 7 bases of the junction left unmatched. The germline V gene encodes CDR1 DFQATT and CDR2 SNEGSKA (reference sequence). The CDR3 totals 14 residues. The CDR3 here is CSARNAGGGETQYF. CDR3 sequence (DNA): TGCAGTGCTAGAAACGCGGGGGGCGGGGAGACCCAGTACTTC.

This clonotype has a count of ten or more. This rearrangement joins TRBV7-9 to TRBJ1-3; the match to TRBD1 covers 10 bases. From germline, CDR1 is SEHNR and CDR2 FQNEAQ (reference sequence). V shed 4 bases and J 4 bases; nucleotides not matched to a gene: 7. This CDR3 has 16 residues. The CDR3 DNA follows: TGTGCCAGCAGCTCGACAGGGGGCGCGTCGGGAAACACCATATATTTT. It is translated as CASSSTGGASGNTIYF.

This clonotype was picked up a small number of times. The chain joins TRBV3-2 to TRBJ2-3. TRBV3-2 is assigned pseudogene status. CDR3 length: 11 residues. In DNA, the CDR3 is TGTTTCCTTCAGCGCACAGATACGCAGTATTTT. Protein: CFLQRTDTQYF.

The V and J genes are TRBV5-1 and TRBJ1-2; maybe TRBD1 (6 bases). CDR1 SGHRS and CDR2 YFSETQ come from the germline V gene. Trimming removed 4 bases from V and 2 bases from J, with 15 bases in between. The CDR3 is 15 amino acids. The CDR3, as DNA: TGCGCCAGCAGCAACGGACAGACCGTAAACTATGGCTACACCTTC. Protein sequence: CASSNGQTVNYGYTF.

There are a few counts of this clonotype. The chain has TRBV5-6 and TRBJ1-1; D remains ambiguous. This CDR3 contains 12 residues. CDR1 is SGHDT and CDR2 is YYEEEE in the germline V gene. The germline V and J ends were trimmed by 4 bases and 2 bases, with 6 bases remaining between them. In DNA, the CDR3 is TGTGCCAGCAGCGTTTTTAACACTGAAGCTTTCTTT. Translating it yields CASSVFNTEAFF. The whole variable domain, remainder taken from reference TRBV5-6 and TRBJ1-1, is DAGVTQSPTHLIKTRGQQVTLRCSPKSGHDTVSWYQQALGQGPQFIFQYYEEEERQRGNFPDRFSGHQFPNYSSELNVNALLLGDSALYLCASSVFNTEAFFGQGTRLTVV.

The genes are TRBV5-4 and TRBJ2-5, with 10 bases matching TRBD2. The CDR3 totals 16 residues. The germline V gene has CDR1 SGHNT and CDR2 YYREEE (reference sequence). Losses at the gene ends were 0 bases for V and 5 bases for J; bases not matched to a gene: 7. The CDR3 DNA reads as TGTGCCAGCAGCTTGGGGCCTCTAGCGGGGGCGGAGACCCAGTACTTC. As protein: CASSLGPLAGAETQYF.

The rearrangement joins TRBV6-6 to TRBJ1-1; D remains ambiguous. CDR1 and CDR2 from the germline V gene are MNHNY and SVGAGI (reference sequence). The CDR3 covers 14 residues. V gave up 5 bases and J gave up 7 bases, with 17 bases separating them. The CDR3 DNA is TGTGCCAGCAGTGCGCCCGGGAAGGCGAATGAAGCTTTCTTT. It yields the protein CASSAPGKANEAFF.

The CDR3 here is CASSRQDRLWPGYTF. The DNA for the CDR3 is TGTGCCAGCAGCCGTCAAGACAGGTTATGGCCTGGCTACACCTTC. The chain is built from TRBV28 and TRBJ1-2; D is possibly TRBD1 (6 bases). V gave up 6 bases and J gave up 7 bases, with 21 bases separating them. This CDR3 is built from 15 residues. Germline V gives CDR1 MDHEN, CDR2 SYDVKM.

This clonotype turned up a few times. The CDR3 sequence is CASSLRQSTEAFF. CDR3 in DNA: TGTGCCAGCAGCCTCCGACAGAGCACTGAAGCTTTCTTT. This chain links TRBV7-2 with TRBJ1-1, with a tentative D call TRBD1 (5 bases). The CDR3 loop spans 13 amino acids. The germline V and J ends were trimmed by 5 bases and 4 bases, with 11 bases remaining between them. Germline-derived CDR1 and CDR2 are SGHTA and FQGNSA.

This clonotype was seen many times. The chain has TRBV7-8 and TRBJ1-6, with D perhaps TRBD1 (5 bases). CDR1 SGHVS and CDR2 FQNEAQ come from the germline V gene. Deletions cut 1 base from V and 6 bases from J, with 10 bases between. The CDR3 covers 15 residues. The CDR3 nucleotides read TGTGCCAGCAGCTTAGGGCAGGGAAGTAATTCACCCCTCCACTTT. It codes for CASSLGQGSNSPLHF. Full variable domain (remainder filled in from reference TRBV7-8 and TRBJ1-6): GAGVSQSPRYKVAKRGQDVALRCDPISGHVSLFWYQQALGQGPEFLTYFQNEAQLDKSGLPSDRFFAERPEGSVSTLKIQRTQQEDSAVYLCASSLGQGSNSPLHFGNGTRLTVT.

V gene TRBV19 combines with J gene TRBJ2-3, with a weak D call TRBD2 (7 bases). The V and J ends lost 3 bases and 6 bases respectively, with 22 bases between them. The CDR3 runs to 17 residues. Germline V lookup: CDR1 LNHDA, CDR2 SQIVND (reference sequence). The CDR3 sequence is CASSMAPWGGTGDTQYF. CDR3 coding DNA: TGTGCCAGTAGTATGGCTCCTTGGGGGGGCACGGGGGATACGCAGTATTTT.

This clonotype showed up just a few times. The V call is TRBV5-1, the J call TRBJ2-2; TRBD1 matches at 8 bases. Germline V gene sequence: CDR1 SGHRS, CDR2 YFSETQ. The CDR3 length is 15 residues. V lost 4 bases, J lost 3 bases, and 5 bases stayed unmatched. The CDR3 sequence: CASSAPQGDTGELFF. The CDR3 bases are TGCGCCAGCAGCGCCCCACAGGGGGACACCGGGGAGCTGTTTTTT.